Below, 26 T cell receptor beta chains from the same sample are listed, as sequenced in a study of CXCR3-negative and CXCR3-positive naive CD8 T cells (dated by TCRdb to about 2019). Sequencer: NextSeq 550. The Human TCR Profiling Kit (MiLaboratory) was used to make UMI-labeled 5' RACE TRB cDNA libraries. Following reprocessing of the reads by TCRdb, the data hold one row per CDR3 protein sequence and no DNA is available. For this sample, the table gives over 100,000 distinct CDR3 sequences. The leading ten clones occupy 0.45% to 0.6% of the sample. Material for sequencing was naive CXCR3- CD8+ T cells from blood. Taken with the paper, the label for cell subset or site translates to: CD45RO-CCR7+CD27+CD95- naive CD8+ T cells lacking CXCR3 (TNR3-). These receptors all stem from a human donor in good health. Some clones in this sample may be carry-over from other donors' samples.

V is TRBV2 and J is TRBJ2-7; checking the TCRdb D call of TRBD2 is not possible without DNA. Germline V CDR1 and CDR2: SNHLY, FYNNEI. CDR3 length: 15 residues. The CDR3 region is CASSDSGRDYNEQYF.

The V and J genes are TRBV7-2 and TRBJ2-3; the TCRdb call, TRBD1, lacks DNA for checking. In germline, CDR1 is SGHTA, CDR2 FQGNSA. The CDR3 covers 15 residues. The CDR3 spells CASSYRPAYTDTQYF.

The chain recombines TRBV11-2 with TRBJ2-2; TCRdb gives TRBD1 as the D gene, but with no DNA this cannot be confirmed. This CDR3 is built from 18 residues. CDR1 is SGHAT and CDR2 is FQNNGV in the germline V gene. The CDR3 sequence is CASSLGFASRENTGELFF.

The rearrangement links TRBV7-8 to TRBJ2-2; checking the TCRdb D call of TRBD1 is not possible without DNA. This CDR3 is built from 18 residues. Germline V gene lookup returns CDR1 SGHVS and CDR2 FQNEAQ. CDR3 amino acids: CASSTGQGALANTGELFF.

The V and J genes are TRBV29-1 and TRBJ2-7; lacking DNA, the TRBD1 call made by TCRdb goes unchecked. Germline assignment: CDR1 SQVTM and CDR2 ANQGSEA. The CDR3 loop spans 12 amino acids. CDR3 region: CSVVVQGYEQYF.

This CDR3 is CATSDGFSADTQYF. The chain combines TRBV24-1 with TRBJ2-3. CDR3 length: 14 amino acids. Germline assignment: CDR1 KGHDR and CDR2 SFDVKD.

The chain carries TRBV7-6 and TRBJ2-2; the D call from TCRdb, TRBD1, cannot be confirmed without DNA. Per the germline V gene, CDR1 is SGHVS and CDR2 is FNYEAQ. CDR3 length: 13 residues. This chain's CDR3 is CASGDRITGELFF.

The V gene is TRBV28, the J gene TRBJ2-7; TCRdb returns TRBD1, unconfirmable since there is no DNA. This CDR3 contains 15 residues. Germline CDR1 is MDHEN and CDR2 is SYDVKM. The CDR3 is CASRYRDRGTYEQYF.

J is TRBJ2-7 and V is TRBV6-2 or TRBV6-3; TCRdb's D call, TRBD2, is unchecked because there is no DNA. The CDR3 spans 14 residues. The germline gives CDR1 MNHEY, CDR2 SVGEGT. CDR3 in amino acids: CASSYRSGGYEQYF.

The CDR3 sequence is CSVAQGALYEQYF. The J gene is TRBJ2-7, the V gene TRBV29-1; the TCRdb call, TRBD1, lacks DNA for checking. The germline V gene has CDR1 SQVTM and CDR2 ANQGSEA. CDR3 length: 13 amino acids.

J is TRBJ2-5 and V is TRBV7-8. This CDR3 spans 13 amino acids. The germline CDR1 and CDR2 sequences are SGHVS and FQNEAQ. CDR3 in amino acids: CASMVASEETQYF.

The V and J genes are TRBV29-1 and TRBJ2-2; TCRdb returns TRBD1, unconfirmable since there is no DNA. The CDR3 is 14 residues long. The V gene's germline CDR1 is SQVTM and CDR2 ANQGSEA. This chain's CDR3 is CSVDKGTGRGELFF.

This chain uses TRBV7-6 with TRBJ2-3. The CDR3 contains 15 residues. CDR1 is SGHVS and CDR2 is FNYEAQ in the germline V gene. The CDR3 here is CASTTLQTSTDTQYF.

The genes are TRBV4-1 and TRBJ2-2; TCRdb picks TRBD1, but there is no DNA to check that call. Germline V gene sequence: CDR1 MGHRA, CDR2 YSYEKL. The CDR3 runs 20 residues. CDR3 loop: CASSPPLVAGRSTNTGELFF.

V gene TRBV27 combines with J gene TRBJ2-7; the D gene TCRdb calls, TRBD1, cannot be checked with no DNA. This CDR3 comprises 13 residues. Germline lookup yields CDR1 MNHEY and CDR2 SMNVEV (reference sequence). The CDR3 sequence is CASTGGSSYEQYF.

This chain links TRBV7-9 with TRBJ2-7; TCRdb returns TRBD1, unconfirmable since there is no DNA. The CDR3 extends over 18 amino acids. Looked up from germline, CDR1 is SEHNR and CDR2 is FQNEAQ (reference sequence). Here the CDR3 reads CASSLALGTGFGVYEQYF.

This chain uses TRBV5-1 with TRBJ2-3; with no DNA, the TCRdb D assignment of TRBD2 cannot be verified. Germline values: CDR1 SGHRS, CDR2 YFSETQ. The CDR3 loop spans 15 amino acids. The CDR3 loop reads CASSQAGGASDTQYF.

The gene calls are TRBV29-1 and TRBJ1-1; TCRdb picks TRBD1, but there is no DNA to check that call. CDR3 length: 13 residues. Germline V gives CDR1 SQVTM, CDR2 ANQGSEA. The CDR3 protein is CSVVSGQEVEAFF.

The genes are TRBV4-3 and TRBJ1-2; TCRdb returns TRBD1, unconfirmable since there is no DNA. The germline V gene encodes CDR1 LGHNA and CDR2 YSLEER. CDR3 length equals 15 residues. CDR3 protein: CASSQDLTENYGYTF.

The genes are TRBV7-9 and TRBJ1-1. The CDR3 length is 13 residues. CDR1 is SEHNR, CDR2 FQNEAQ, per germline (reference sequence). CDR3 loop: CASSLRGAPASFF.

This chain joins TRBV6-2 or TRBV6-3 and TRBJ1-6; TCRdb names TRBD1, which stays unverified in the absence of DNA. This CDR3 has 16 residues. In germline, CDR1 is MNHEY, CDR2 SVGEGT. The CDR3 is CASSTLDRGYNSPLHF.

This rearrangement joins TRBV11-2 to TRBJ1-1; TCRdb proposes TRBD1, but this gene call is untestable without DNA. CDR3 length equals 15 residues. Per the germline V gene, CDR1 is SGHAT and CDR2 is FQNNGV. This CDR3 reads CAISPQGQWNTEAFF.

The genes are TRBV5-1 and TRBJ2-7; without DNA, the TCRdb call of TRBD2 cannot be checked. Germline V gene lookup returns CDR1 SGHRS and CDR2 YFSETQ. The CDR3 spans 18 residues. The CDR3 reads CASTGLAGFLITSYEQYF.

The chain couples TRBV7-8 to TRBJ2-1; the D call from TCRdb, TRBD1, cannot be confirmed without DNA. Per the germline V gene, CDR1 is SGHVS and CDR2 is FQNEAQ. CDR3 length: 14 residues. The CDR3 spells CASTPGGANNEQFF.

The V call is TRBV3-1, the J call TRBJ1-1; the D gene TCRdb calls, TRBD1, cannot be checked with no DNA. The CDR3 consists of 21 residues. CDR1 is LGHDT, CDR2 YNNKEL, per germline (reference sequence). The CDR3 here is CASSQDPLQIRVGGLNTEAFF.

The rearrangement joins TRBV28 to TRBJ2-1. This CDR3 comprises 13 residues. The germline V gene encodes CDR1 MDHEN and CDR2 SYDVKM. The CDR3 region is CASSFFPWNEQFF.